A selection of T cell receptor beta chains follows, all from one sample in a study of memory CD4+ T cells and cytomegalovirus serostatus. Some clones are missing from TCRdb's copy, which holds only in-frame ones; the method was immunoSEQ multiplex PCR. The sample shows approximately 50,000 clones, 60% to 80% of them seen only once. Sequenced sample: memory CD4+ T cells from blood. The receptors derive from an adult in good health and CMV-seronegative. CDR3s include the opening cysteine and the closing phenylalanine or tryptophan. The order of the fields is V gene, clone size, D gene, J gene, CDR3 protein, CDR3 DNA. The D gene is left open where the match is weak. Size is stated for part of the rows, as once, few or many counts, or as a class when the clone is expanded.

TRBV29-1,NA,NA,TRBJ2-1,CSAGQRVYNEQFF,TGCAGCGCGGGGCAGCGGGTTTACAATGAGCAGTTCTTC
TRBV6-1,NA,NA,TRBJ2-1,CASKPRYNEQFF,TGTGCCAGCAAACCTAGGTACAATGAGCAGTTCTTC
TRBV11-2,NA,TRBD1,TRBJ2-1,CASSSGDRAPLEQFF,TGTGCCAGCAGCTCGGGGGACAGGGCGCCTCTTGAGCAGTTCTTC
TRBV30,NA,NA,TRBJ2-7,CAWSVTLYEQYF,TGTGCCTGGAGTGTGACGTTATACGAGCAGTACTTC
TRBV18,NA,NA,TRBJ2-7,CASSPSVPGPYEQYF,TGTGCCAGCTCACCAAGCGTCCCGGGCCCCTACGAGCAGTACTTC
TRBV28,NA,TRBD2,TRBJ2-1,CASSSGLAGASSYNEQFF,TGTGCCAGCAGTTCGGGACTAGCGGGAGCGAGCTCCTACAATGAGCAGTTCTTC
TRBV2,few,TRBD2,TRBJ2-7,CASSPPGLAGTYEQYF,TGTGCCAGCAGTCCCCCCGGACTAGCGGGAACCTACGAGCAGTACTTC
TRBV19,few,TRBD1,TRBJ1-4,CASSPSTGIREKLFF,TGTGCCAGTAGTCCATCGACAGGGATACGTGAAAAACTGTTTTTT
TRBV7-9,NA,NA,TRBJ2-5,CASSPAETQYF,TGTGCCAGCAGCCCGGCAGAGACCCAGTACTTC
TRBV5-4,few,TRBD2,TRBJ2-2,CASSQGTSGIGGELFF,TGTGCCAGCAGCCAAGGGACTAGCGGGATAGGCGGGGAGCTGTTTTTT
TRBV5-1,NA,NA,TRBJ1-2,CASSPGGNYGYTF,TGCGCCAGCAGCCCCGGGGGGAACTATGGCTACACCTTC
TRBV11-2,NA,NA,TRBJ2-7,CASSLDTRADRYF,TGTGCCAGCAGCTTAGACACAAGGGCCGACCGGTACTTC
TRBV6-1,NA,TRBD1,TRBJ2-7,CASSAPGQNYEQYF,TGTGCCAGCAGTGCACCGGGACAGAACTACGAGCAGTACTTC
TRBV6-1,NA,NA,TRBJ1-3,CASSEAQFGNTIYF,TGTGCCAGCAGTGAAGCGCAGTTCGGAAACACCATATATTTT
TRBV2,NA,NA,TRBJ2-4,CASSEALLDSIKNIQYF,TGTGCCAGCAGTGAAGCTCTACTCGACAGCATCAAAAACATTCAGTACTTC
TRBV7-9,NA,TRBD1,TRBJ1-2,CASRGQGSYGYTF,TGTGCCAGTCGAGGACAGGGAAGCTATGGCTACACCTTC
TRBV2,few,TRBD2,TRBJ2-3,CASSWGLANKDTQYF,TGTGCCAGCAGTTGGGGACTAGCGAACAAAGATACGCAGTATTTT
TRBV5-1,NA,NA,TRBJ2-5,CASSLAHQETQYF,TGCGCCAGCAGCTTGGCCCACCAAGAGACCCAGTACTTC
TRBV27,NA,NA,TRBJ2-4,CASSPRIAKNIQYF,TGTGCCAGCAGTCCAAGAATAGCCAAAAACATTCAGTACTTC
TRBV28,NA,NA,TRBJ2-1,CASSPRSWGAHNEQFF,TGTGCCAGCAGCCCCAGGTCGTGGGGGGCTCACAATGAGCAGTTCTTC
TRBV5-4,NA,NA,TRBJ1-1,CASSRDGWNTEAFF,TGTGCCAGCAGCCGGGACGGCTGGAACACTGAAGCTTTCTTT
TRBV5-1,NA,NA,TRBJ2-1,CASSLDTAGGEQFF,TGCGCCAGCAGCTTGGATACAGCAGGAGGTGAGCAGTTCTTC
TRBV12-5,NA,NA,TRBJ2-7,CASAPNNYEQYF,TGTGCTAGTGCCCCGAACAACTACGAGCAGTACTTC
TRBV10-3,NA,TRBD1,TRBJ2-7,CAIGQGYRYEQYF,TGTGCCATTGGACAGGGTTATCGCTACGAGCAGTACTTC
TRBV18,NA,TRBD2,TRBJ2-2,CASSPLPAGDTGELFF,TGTGCCAGCTCACCTCTGCCAGCGGGAGATACCGGGGAGCTGTTTTTT
TRBV7-9,NA,TRBD2,TRBJ2-5,CASSPREGPQETQYF,TGTGCCAGCAGCCCTCGGGAGGGTCCCCAAGAGACCCAGTACTTC
TRBV7-8,NA,NA,TRBJ1-5,CASSLGSGGQPQHF,TGTGCCAGCAGCTTAGGCTCGGGAGGCCAGCCCCAGCATTTT
TRBV6-1,NA,TRBD2,TRBJ2-7,CASSEAVAGAEQYF,TGTGCCAGCAGTGAAGCGGTAGCGGGAGCCGAGCAGTACTTC
TRBV10-1,NA,NA,TRBJ2-5,CASAREWTGRGRETQYF,TGCGCCAGCGCTAGAGAGTGGACAGGGAGGGGTCGGGAGACCCAGTACTTC
TRBV5-4,NA,NA,TRBJ2-7,CASSSSYEQYF,TGTGCCAGCAGCTCCTCCTACGAGCAGTACTTC
TRBV6-1,NA,NA,TRBJ2-7,CAATRGAAYEQYF,TGTGCCGCTACACGGGGGGCCGCCTACGAGCAGTACTTC
TRBV6-6,NA,TRBD1,TRBJ2-1,CASSPRTGYNVQFF,TGTGCCAGCAGTCCCCGGACAGGGTACAATGTGCAGTTCTTC
TRBV28,few,NA,TRBJ1-2,CASSSGQDNYGYTF,TGTGCCAGCAGTAGCGGGCAGGATAACTATGGCTACACCTTC
TRBV6-1,NA,TRBD2,TRBJ2-5,CASSAGLAGLQETQYF,TGTGCCAGCAGTGCTGGACTAGCGGGACTACAAGAGACCCAGTACTTC
TRBV19,NA,NA,TRBJ2-3,CASRNQRRGTDTQYF,TGTGCCAGTAGAAACCAGCGGAGAGGCACAGATACGCAGTATTTT
TRBV5-6,few,TRBD1,TRBJ2-5,CASSNKGAGETQYF,TGTGCCAGCAGCAATAAGGGGGCCGGGGAGACCCAGTACTTC
TRBV19,NA,NA,TRBJ2-2,CASSIEFGTSPTGELFF,TGTGCCAGTAGTATAGAATTCGGTACTAGTCCAACCGGGGAGCTGTTTTTT
TRBV7-3,NA,NA,TRBJ2-1,CASSYLDTSYNEQFF,TGTGCCAGCAGCTACCTAGATACCTCCTACAATGAGCAGTTCTTC
TRBV7-2,NA,TRBD1,TRBJ1-2,CASSLVGQGPYGYTF,TGTGCCAGCAGCTTAGTGGGACAGGGACCCTATGGCTACACCTTC
TRBV7-8,NA,NA,TRBJ2-5,CASSLLARGVETQYF,TGTGCCAGCAGTCTGCTAGCGCGGGGTGTGGAGACCCAGTACTTC
TRBV6-1,NA,NA,TRBJ2-6,CASSHRSSGANVLTF,TGTGCCAGCAGTCACAGGTCGTCTGGGGCCAACGTCCTGACTTTC
TRBV2,NA,NA,TRBJ1-5,CASSADRISNQPQHF,TGTGCCAGCAGTGCTGACAGGATCAGCAATCAGCCCCAGCATTTT
TRBV2,NA,TRBD1,TRBJ1-5,CASNRDRGQGQPQHF,TGTGCCAGCAACCGGGACAGGGGGCAAGGTCAGCCCCAGCATTTT
TRBV6-5,once,NA,TRBJ1-5,CASSRKYSNQPQHF,TGTGCCAGCAGTCGAAAATATAGCAATCAGCCCCAGCATTTT
TRBV28,NA,TRBD2,TRBJ2-5,CASSSPTSGRTTQYF,TGTGCCAGCAGTTCCCCGACTAGCGGGAGAACGACCCAGTACTTC
TRBV18,NA,NA,TRBJ1-2,CASSPPGTNYGYTF,TGTGCCAGCTCACCACCCGGGACCAACTATGGCTACACCTTC
TRBV19,NA,NA,TRBJ2-3,CASTPGEGNADTQYF,TGTGCCAGTACCCCTGGGGAAGGAAACGCAGATACGCAGTATTTT
TRBV6-5,NA,NA,TRBJ1-1,CASSYGGLVNTEAFF,TGTGCCAGCAGTTACGGAGGTCTTGTTAACACTGAAGCTTTCTTT
TRBV25-1,NA,NA,TRBJ1-4,CASSGLDRRSEKLFF,TGTGCCAGCAGTGGTTTGGACAGACGGAGTGAAAAACTGTTTTTT
TRBV7-6,few,NA,TRBJ1-5,CASSLDRGGRQPQHF,TGTGCCAGCAGCTTAGATCGGGGTGGGCGTCAGCCCCAGCATTTT
TRBV27,NA,TRBD1,TRBJ1-1,CATGGTGYTEAFF,TGTGCCACCGGTGGGACAGGGTACACTGAAGCTTTCTTT
TRBV7-8,NA,NA,TRBJ2-1,CASSVGQSSYNEQFF,TGTGCCAGCAGCGTCGGACAGAGCTCCTACAATGAGCAGTTCTTC
TRBV6-1,NA,TRBD2,TRBJ2-1,CASSESSGRALYNEQFF,TGTGCCAGCAGTGAAAGTAGCGGGAGGGCTCTATACAATGAGCAGTTCTTC